A selection of T cell receptor beta chains follows, all from one sample in a study of T cell changes during pregnancy in multiple sclerosis. TCRdb keeps only in-frame clones here, not all; method: immunoSEQ multiplex PCR. The data contain approximately 34,000 clones, approximately 94% of them singletons. This specimen consisted of CD4+ T cells from peripheral blood mononuclear cells, obtained in the second trimester of pregnancy. These receptors all stem from a female donor with multiple sclerosis, enrolled in a pregnancy study. CDR3s include the opening cysteine and the closing phenylalanine or tryptophan. Fields, in order: CDR3 length, clone size, J gene, D gene, V gene, CDR3 protein, CDR3 DNA. D genes are given only for firm matches. The listing skips clone size in some rows; elsewhere it reads once, few, many or a size class.

len: 15
abundance: .
j_gene: TRBJ2-1
d_gene: TRBD2
v_gene: TRBV9
CDR3aa: CASSVAGGSYNEQFF
CDR3nt: TGTGCCAGCAGCGTAGCGGGAGGATCCTACAATGAGCAGTTCTTC

len: 12
abundance: .
j_gene: TRBJ1-3
d_gene: .
v_gene: TRBV30
CDR3aa: CAWSSGGNTIYF
CDR3nt: TGTGCCTGGAGTTCGGGGGGAAACACCATATATTTT

len: 16
abundance: .
j_gene: TRBJ2-1
d_gene: TRBD2
v_gene: TRBV12-5
CDR3aa: CASGLDPGTRNNEQFF
CDR3nt: TGTGCTAGTGGTTTGGACCCTGGGACTAGAAACAATGAGCAGTTCTTC

len: 17
abundance: .
j_gene: TRBJ2-7
d_gene: .
v_gene: TRBV27
CDR3aa: CASSFMSPARGNYEQYF
CDR3nt: TGTGCCAGCAGTTTTATGTCTCCGGCAAGGGGAAACTACGAGCAGTACTTC

len: 12
abundance: .
j_gene: TRBJ2-5
d_gene: TRBD1
v_gene: TRBV5-1
CDR3aa: CASSGTEETQYF
CDR3nt: TGCGCCAGCAGCGGGACAGAAGAGACCCAGTACTTC

len: 14
abundance: .
j_gene: TRBJ1-3
d_gene: TRBD1
v_gene: TRBV5-1
CDR3aa: CASSPGGTGNTIYF
CDR3nt: TGCGCCAGCAGCCCAGGGGGCACAGGAAACACCATATATTTT

len: 13
abundance: .
j_gene: TRBJ2-5
d_gene: .
v_gene: TRBV19
CDR3aa: CASSSNPWETQYF
CDR3nt: TGTGCCAGTAGTTCTAACCCCTGGGAGACCCAGTACTTC

len: 15
abundance: .
j_gene: TRBJ2-3
d_gene: .
v_gene: TRBV2
CDR3aa: CASSEARLQGDTQYF
CDR3nt: TGTGCCAGCAGTGAAGCACGCCTTCAGGGAGATACGCAGTATTTT

len: 14
abundance: once
j_gene: TRBJ1-2
d_gene: TRBD1
v_gene: TRBV10-3
CDR3aa: CAISAPTGGSGYTF
CDR3nt: TGTGCCATCAGTGCTCCAACAGGGGGCTCTGGCTACACCTTC

len: 13
abundance: .
j_gene: TRBJ1-1
d_gene: .
v_gene: TRBV5-1
CDR3aa: CASSLVVGSEAFF
CDR3nt: TGCGCCAGCAGCTTGGTGGTCGGGTCTGAAGCTTTCTTT

len: 14
abundance: .
j_gene: TRBJ2-5
d_gene: TRBD1
v_gene: TRBV5-4
CDR3aa: CASSPQGVQETQYF
CDR3nt: TGTGCCAGCAGCCCCCAGGGGGTTCAAGAGACCCAGTACTTC

len: 17
abundance: .
j_gene: TRBJ2-2
d_gene: TRBD2
v_gene: TRBV5-1
CDR3aa: CASRLKREGLSTGELFF
CDR3nt: TGCGCCAGCAGACTGAAGCGGGAGGGCCTTAGCACCGGGGAGCTGTTTTTT

len: 16
abundance: .
j_gene: TRBJ2-1
d_gene: .
v_gene: TRBV14
CDR3aa: CASSHEWRAPNNEQFF
CDR3nt: TGTGCCAGCAGCCATGAATGGAGGGCCCCCAACAATGAGCAGTTCTTC

len: 14
abundance: .
j_gene: TRBJ1-1
d_gene: TRBD1
v_gene: TRBV7-7
CDR3aa: CASSPDRVNTEAFF
CDR3nt: TGTGCCAGCAGCCCGGACAGGGTTAACACTGAAGCTTTCTTT

len: 13
abundance: .
j_gene: TRBJ1-1
d_gene: TRBD1
v_gene: TRBV29-1
CDR3aa: CSVDRGMNTEAFF
CDR3nt: TGCAGCGTCGACAGGGGGATGAACACTGAAGCTTTCTTT

len: 14
abundance: .
j_gene: TRBJ2-7
d_gene: TRBD1
v_gene: TRBV28
CDR3aa: CASRRTGGTYEQYF
CDR3nt: TGTGCCAGCAGACGGACAGGGGGGACCTACGAGCAGTACTTC

len: 15
abundance: .
j_gene: TRBJ1-2
d_gene: TRBD1
v_gene: TRBV30
CDR3aa: CAWSAPGQGYYGYTF
CDR3nt: TGTGCCTGGAGTGCACCGGGACAGGGATACTATGGCTACACCTTC

len: 11
abundance: .
j_gene: TRBJ2-1
d_gene: .
v_gene: TRBV28
CDR3aa: CASSPRGEQFF
CDR3nt: TGTGCCAGCAGTCCACGGGGTGAGCAGTTCTTC

len: 16
abundance: .
j_gene: TRBJ2-1
d_gene: .
v_gene: TRBV4-3
CDR3aa: CASSQEPRRPDNEQFF
CDR3nt: TGCGCCAGCAGCCAAGAACCTAGAAGGCCGGACAATGAGCAGTTCTTC

len: 15
abundance: .
j_gene: TRBJ1-1
d_gene: .
v_gene: TRBV15
CDR3aa: CATSRDSPIIAEAFF
CDR3nt: TGTGCCACCAGCAGAGATAGTCCGATAATCGCTGAAGCTTTCTTT

len: 14
abundance: .
j_gene: TRBJ1-5
d_gene: TRBD1
v_gene: TRBV28
CDR3aa: CASSLMDRAQPQHF
CDR3nt: TGTGCCAGCAGTTTGATGGACAGGGCTCAGCCCCAGCATTTT

len: 13
abundance: .
j_gene: TRBJ1-4
d_gene: .
v_gene: TRBV5-4
CDR3aa: CASSAPRNEKLFF
CDR3nt: TGTGCCAGCAGCGCACCGAGGAATGAAAAACTGTTTTTT

len: 17
abundance: .
j_gene: TRBJ2-1
d_gene: TRBD2
v_gene: TRBV13
CDR3aa: CASSIPLAGASSNEQFF
CDR3nt: TGTGCCAGCAGCATACCACTAGCGGGGGCCTCCTCCAATGAGCAGTTCTTC

len: 12
abundance: .
j_gene: TRBJ2-7
d_gene: .
v_gene: TRBV2
CDR3aa: CASSGTSYEQYF
CDR3nt: TGTGCCAGCAGCGGGACTTCCTACGAGCAGTACTTC

len: 16
abundance: .
j_gene: TRBJ1-2
d_gene: TRBD1
v_gene: TRBV4-1
CDR3aa: CASSQDWTGGYYGYTF
CDR3nt: TGCGCCAGCAGCCAAGATTGGACAGGGGGCTACTATGGCTACACCTTC

len: 15
abundance: once
j_gene: TRBJ2-1
d_gene: .
v_gene: TRBV7-2
CDR3aa: CASSLAGQSYNEQFF
CDR3nt: TGTGCCAGCAGCTTAGCTGGACAGTCCTACAATGAGCAGTTCTTC

len: 12
abundance: .
j_gene: TRBJ1-2
d_gene: .
v_gene: TRBV11-2
CDR3aa: CASSSGNYGYTF
CDR3nt: TGTGCCAGCAGTTCGGGGAACTATGGCTACACCTTC

len: 14
abundance: .
j_gene: TRBJ1-2
d_gene: TRBD1
v_gene: TRBV5-6
CDR3aa: CASSLGTGGYGYTF
CDR3nt: TGTGCCAGCAGCTTAGGGACAGGGGGCTATGGCTACACCTTC

len: 12
abundance: .
j_gene: TRBJ2-3
d_gene: .
v_gene: TRBV29-1
CDR3aa: CSGASLTDTQYF
CDR3nt: TGCAGCGGGGCGTCTCTCACAGATACGCAGTATTTT

len: 13
abundance: .
j_gene: TRBJ1-2
d_gene: .
v_gene: TRBV2
CDR3aa: CASSVSGAEGYTF
CDR3nt: TGTGCCAGCAGTGTTTCAGGGGCTGAAGGCTACACCTTC

len: 13
abundance: .
j_gene: TRBJ1-2
d_gene: TRBD1
v_gene: TRBV19
CDR3aa: CASRGTGGYGYTF
CDR3nt: TGTGCCAGTAGAGGAACAGGGGGCTATGGCTACACCTTC

len: 13
abundance: once
j_gene: TRBJ2-6
d_gene: .
v_gene: TRBV7-8
CDR3aa: CASTGLGANVLTF
CDR3nt: TGTGCCAGCACAGGGCTGGGGGCCAACGTCCTGACTTTC

len: 13
abundance: .
j_gene: TRBJ2-7
d_gene: .
v_gene: TRBV7-2
CDR3aa: CASSYRFRYEQYF
CDR3nt: TGTGCCAGCAGTTACAGATTCAGATACGAGCAGTACTTC

len: 18
abundance: .
j_gene: TRBJ2-3
d_gene: TRBD2
v_gene: TRBV6-4
CDR3aa: CASSDSPASGGSTDTQYF
CDR3nt: TGTGCCAGCAGTGACAGCCCGGCCAGCGGGGGTAGCACAGATACGCAGTATTTT

len: 15
abundance: once
j_gene: TRBJ2-1
d_gene: .
v_gene: TRBV13
CDR3aa: CASSPRHGTYNEQFF
CDR3nt: TGTGCCAGCAGCCCCCGACATGGTACCTACAATGAGCAGTTCTTC

len: 14
abundance: .
j_gene: TRBJ2-3
d_gene: .
v_gene: TRBV4-2
CDR3aa: CASSPLAATDTQYF
CDR3nt: TGTGCCAGCAGCCCCTTAGCGGCCACAGATACGCAGTATTTT

len: 15
abundance: .
j_gene: TRBJ2-7
d_gene: TRBD1
v_gene: TRBV5-4
CDR3aa: CASSLAGTGAYEQYF
CDR3nt: TGTGCCAGCAGCTTGGCCGGGACAGGGGCCTACGAGCAGTACTTC

len: 14
abundance: .
j_gene: TRBJ2-7
d_gene: .
v_gene: TRBV28
CDR3aa: CASSLIGDSYEQYF
CDR3nt: TGTGCCAGCAGTTTAATCGGGGATTCCTACGAGCAGTACTTC

len: 14
abundance: .
j_gene: TRBJ1-3
d_gene: .
v_gene: TRBV25-1
CDR3aa: CASSEPRTGNTIYF
CDR3nt: TGTGCCAGCAGTGAACCCAGGACTGGAAACACCATATATTTT

len: 16
abundance: once
j_gene: TRBJ1-2
d_gene: TRBD1
v_gene: TRBV7-9
CDR3aa: CASSIYRDRANYGYTF
CDR3nt: TGTGCCAGCAGCATCTACCGGGACAGGGCTAACTATGGCTACACCTTC

len: 14
abundance: once
j_gene: TRBJ1-4
d_gene: .
v_gene: TRBV5-1
CDR3aa: CASSPGTFSEKLFF
CDR3nt: TGCGCCAGCAGCCCCGGGACATTCAGTGAAAAACTGTTTTTT

len: 13
abundance: .
j_gene: TRBJ1-1
d_gene: .
v_gene: TRBV7-2
CDR3aa: CASSLTVNTEAFF
CDR3nt: TGTGCCAGCAGCTTAACAGTGAACACTGAAGCTTTCTTT

len: 16
abundance: .
j_gene: TRBJ2-2
d_gene: TRBD2
v_gene: TRBV29-1
CDR3aa: CSVDTAGGPFTGELFF
CDR3nt: TGCAGCGTTGATACAGCGGGAGGGCCATTCACCGGGGAGCTGTTTTTT

len: 14
abundance: .
j_gene: TRBJ1-1
d_gene: .
v_gene: TRBV18
CDR3aa: CASSPKGANTEAFF
CDR3nt: TGTGCCAGCTCACCAAAAGGGGCGAACACTGAAGCTTTCTTT

len: 17
abundance: .
j_gene: TRBJ2-1
d_gene: TRBD2
v_gene: TRBV5-4
CDR3aa: CASSLIRLAGEDNEQFF
CDR3nt: TGTGCCAGCAGCTTGATCCGACTAGCGGGAGAAGACAATGAGCAGTTCTTC

len: 13
abundance: .
j_gene: TRBJ1-1
d_gene: TRBD1
v_gene: TRBV25-1
CDR3aa: CASRGQWNTEAFF
CDR3nt: TGTGCCAGCAGGGGACAGTGGAACACTGAAGCTTTCTTT

len: 13
abundance: once
j_gene: TRBJ2-2
d_gene: TRBD1
v_gene: TRBV27
CDR3aa: CASTNRGTGELFF
CDR3nt: TGTGCCAGCACCAACAGGGGAACCGGGGAGCTGTTTTTT

len: 17
abundance: .
j_gene: TRBJ1-1
d_gene: TRBD1
v_gene: TRBV5-6
CDR3aa: CASSLGDRRLMNTEAFF
CDR3nt: TGTGCCAGCAGCCTGGGGGACAGGCGCCTTATGAACACTGAAGCTTTCTTT

len: 15
abundance: .
j_gene: TRBJ1-3
d_gene: TRBD1
v_gene: TRBV7-2
CDR3aa: CASSWDRGNGNTIYF
CDR3nt: TGTGCCAGCAGCTGGGACAGGGGAAACGGAAACACCATATATTTT

len: 15
abundance: .
j_gene: TRBJ1-1
d_gene: .
v_gene: TRBV7-2
CDR3aa: CASSLDGGRNTEAFF
CDR3nt: TGTGCCAGCAGCTTAGATGGAGGCAGGAACACTGAAGCTTTCTTT

len: 15
abundance: once
j_gene: TRBJ2-3
d_gene: TRBD1
v_gene: TRBV9
CDR3aa: CASTRSDRASDTQYF
CDR3nt: TGTGCCAGCACGAGGTCGGACAGGGCTTCAGATACGCAGTATTTT

len: 15
abundance: .
j_gene: TRBJ1-5
d_gene: .
v_gene: TRBV18
CDR3aa: CASSPPGQLNQPQHF
CDR3nt: TGTGCCAGCTCACCGCCGGGACAACTCAATCAGCCCCAGCATTTT

len: 14
abundance: .
j_gene: TRBJ2-3
d_gene: TRBD2
v_gene: TRBV19
CDR3aa: CASGLAGGRDTQYF
CDR3nt: TGTGCCAGTGGTCTAGCGGGAGGGCGAGATACGCAGTATTTT

len: 14
abundance: .
j_gene: TRBJ1-5
d_gene: .
v_gene: TRBV19
CDR3aa: CASRSGRTIQPQHF
CDR3nt: TGTGCCAGTAGATCGGGCAGGACAATCCAGCCCCAGCATTTT